This TCR beta chain originates from a study of T cell responses to AZD1222 COVID-19 vaccine. About this clone: Antigen: not known.

TCRdb's copy holds only in-frame clones and misses some; the assay was immunoSEQ multiplex PCR. The profile covers about 140,000 clones, with 80% to 95% appearing a single time and 0.7% to 1% taken by the ten largest. The study's findings and limits: Only six or seven AZD1222 recipients were seropositive at baseline.

The CDR3 is made up of 14 amino acids. Germline lookup yields CDR1 MNHEY and CDR2 SVGAGI. Trimming removed 6 bases at V and 1 base at J, with 12 bases between. The chain combines TRBV6-5 with TRBJ1-1; a weak D match, TRBD1 (6 bases). Sequences were derived from peripheral blood, sampled on day 0 of MenACWY control vaccination. This sequence originates from an adult in good health. The CDR3 loop reads CASRTGTSNTEAFF. The CDR3 region has the DNA TGTGCCAGCAGGACCGGGACATCGAACACTGAAGCTTTCTTT.